The 10 T cell receptor beta chains in this list originate from one sample, sequenced in a study of cytomegalovirus exposure and HLA in healthy donors. PCR primers comprised 60 Vbeta and 13 Jbeta primers. TCRdb's table, derived via immunoSEQ multiplex PCR, lists solely in-frame clones and lacks some. This sample yields approximately 190,000 clones, of which 65% to 90% are seen a single time; 6.3% belongs to the top ten. The sequencing input was PBMCs. These receptors were taken from a man aged 40-50 years in good health and CMV-seropositive.

The chain employs TRBV27 and TRBJ2-6; D is uncertain. The germline gives CDR1 MNHEY, CDR2 SMNVEV (reference sequence). CDR3 length: 13 residues. The ends were cut back, 5 bases at V and 4 bases at J, with 6 bases in the middle. The chain's CDR3 is CASSGQGANVLTF. The DNA for the CDR3 is TGTGCCAGCAGTGGGCAGGGGGCCAACGTCCTGACTTTC.

V gene TRBV19 combines with J gene TRBJ2-7, with TRBD2 matching 7 bases. CDR1 is LNHDA, CDR2 SQIVND, per germline (reference sequence). V shed 3 bases, J shed 6 bases, and the junction held 5 bases outside the gene matches. There are 13 residues in the CDR3. The CDR3 nucleotides read TGTGCCAGTAGTATCAGACTAGCTGTCGAGCAGTACTTC. It yields the protein CASSIRLAVEQYF.

The chain employs TRBV6-6 and TRBJ1-5; no firm D call. The ends were cut back, 7 bases at V and 3 bases at J, with 10 bases in the middle. CDR3 length equals 13 residues. Germline CDR1 is MNHNY and CDR2 is SVGAGI (reference sequence). CDR3: CASTPQSNQPQHF. The CDR3 DNA reads TGTGCCAGCACCCCCCAGTCCAATCAGCCCCAGCATTTT.

The chain combines TRBV9 with TRBJ1-1; D is possibly TRBD1 (5 bases). Deletions cut 5 bases from V and 2 bases from J, with 13 bases between. From germline, CDR1 is SGDLS and CDR2 YYNGEE. This CDR3 region has 14 residues. CDR3 nucleotides: TGTGCCAGCAGTAGCGGGGGGGACAACACTGAAGCTTTCTTT. Translated, it gives CASSSGGDNTEAFF.

This clone was observed a handful of times. The rearrangement links TRBV5-4 to TRBJ1-1; D gene ambiguous. CDR1 SGHNT and CDR2 YYREEE come from the germline V gene (reference sequence). This CDR3 contains 14 residues. Trimming removed 0 bases at V and 4 bases at J, with 10 bases between. CDR3 protein: CASSLAAGFTEAFF. The CDR3 DNA sequence: TGTGCCAGCAGCTTGGCAGCGGGGTTCACTGAAGCTTTCTTT.

The rearrangement uses TRBV29-1 and TRBJ1-2, with D unresolved. V dropped 5 bases and J dropped 2 bases, with 9 bases sitting between them. The CDR3 spans 12 residues. Germline V gene data show CDR1 as SQVTM and CDR2 as ANQGSEA. The CDR3 here is CSVTGGNYGYTF. The CDR3 DNA follows: TGCAGCGTTACCGGAGGGAACTATGGCTACACCTTC.

The V gene is TRBV6-5, the J gene TRBJ2-7; 8 bases agree with TRBD1. The germline V gene encodes CDR1 MNHEY and CDR2 SVGAGI. After removal of 7 bases from V and 3 bases from J, the junction contained 2 bases not matched to a gene. This CDR3 has 12 amino acids. Written as DNA, the CDR3 is TGTGCCAGCAAAGACAGGGGCTACGAGCAGTACTTC. This sequence encodes CASKDRGYEQYF.

The chain couples TRBV19 to TRBJ1-2, with TRBD1 matching over 7 bases. This CDR3 has 13 amino acids. After removal of 3 bases from V and 3 bases from J, the junction contained 1 base not matched to a gene. Germline V gives CDR1 LNHDA, CDR2 SQIVND (reference sequence). This CDR3 is CASSIQGDYGYTF. The DNA for the CDR3 is TGTGCCAGTAGTATCCAGGGGGACTATGGCTACACCTTC. Full variable domain (remainder filled in from reference TRBV19 and TRBJ1-2): DGGITQSPKYLFRKEGQNVTLSCEQNLNHDAMYWYRQDPGQGLRLIYYSQIVNDFQKGDIAEGYSVSREKKESFPLTVTSAQKNPTAFYLCASSIQGDYGYTFGSGTRLTVV.

The chain combines TRBV14 with TRBJ2-5, with D possibly matching TRBD1 (6 bases). V dropped 0 bases and J dropped 3 bases, with 8 bases sitting between them. The CDR3 spans 14 residues. CDR1 and CDR2 (germline): SGHDN, FVKESK. Here the CDR3 reads CASSQDPGEETQYF. The CDR3 coding sequence is TGTGCCAGCAGCCAAGACCCAGGGGAAGAGACCCAGTACTTC.

This clone was counted only a few times. The gene calls are TRBV12-5 and TRBJ1-2, with 9 bases identical to TRBD1. Per germline, CDR1 LGHNT and CDR2 FRNRAP. CDR3 length: 13 amino acids. Germline trimming cut 2 bases from V and 11 bases from J; bases unmatched to any gene: 6. Written as DNA, the CDR3 is TGTGCTAGTGGTTTGCCGACAGGGGGGCTTTACACCTTC. As protein: CASGLPTGGLYTF.